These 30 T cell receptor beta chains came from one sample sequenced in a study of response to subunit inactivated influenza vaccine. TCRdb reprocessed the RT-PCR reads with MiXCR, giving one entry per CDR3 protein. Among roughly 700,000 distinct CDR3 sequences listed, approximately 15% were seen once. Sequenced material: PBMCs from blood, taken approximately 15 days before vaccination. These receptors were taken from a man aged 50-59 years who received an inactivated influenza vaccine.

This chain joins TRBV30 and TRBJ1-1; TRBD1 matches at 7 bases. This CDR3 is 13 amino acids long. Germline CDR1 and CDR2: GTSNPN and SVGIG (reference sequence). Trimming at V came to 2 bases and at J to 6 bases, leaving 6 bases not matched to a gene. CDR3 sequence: CAWSLGGVAEAFF. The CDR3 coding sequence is TGTGCCTGGAGTTTAGGGGGCGTCGCTGAAGCTTTCTTT.

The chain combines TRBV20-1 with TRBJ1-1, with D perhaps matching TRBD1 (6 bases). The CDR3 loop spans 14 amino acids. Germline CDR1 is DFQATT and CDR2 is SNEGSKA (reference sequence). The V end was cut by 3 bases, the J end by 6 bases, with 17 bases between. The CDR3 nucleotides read TGCAGTGCTAGGATAGGGGGTGGCCTATCTGAAGCTTTCTTT. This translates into CSARIGGGLSEAFF.

The CDR3 DNA reads TGTGCCAGCTCACCGCGTGAGACTAGCGGAGAGTATTACGAGCAGTACTTC. This encodes CASSPRETSGEYYEQYF. V is TRBV18 and J is TRBJ2-7; 9 bases agree with TRBD2. From germline, CDR1 is KGHSH and CDR2 LQKENI. This CDR3 has 17 amino acids. V trimming: 3 bases; J trimming: 4 bases; junction bases outside the gene matches: 13.

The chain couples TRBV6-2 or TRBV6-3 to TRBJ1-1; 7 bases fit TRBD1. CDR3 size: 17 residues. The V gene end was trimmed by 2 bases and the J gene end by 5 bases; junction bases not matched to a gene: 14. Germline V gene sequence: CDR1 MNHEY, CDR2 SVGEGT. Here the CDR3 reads CASSYQTGISERTEAFF. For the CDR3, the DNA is TGTGCCAGCAGTTACCAGACAGGGATATCGGAGAGGACTGAAGCTTTCTTT.

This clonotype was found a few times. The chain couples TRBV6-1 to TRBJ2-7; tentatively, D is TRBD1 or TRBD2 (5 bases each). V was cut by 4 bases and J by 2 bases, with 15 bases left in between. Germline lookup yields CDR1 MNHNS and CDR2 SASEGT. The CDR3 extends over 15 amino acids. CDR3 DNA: TGTGCCAGCAGTGGGGACGCCAGCGGCCCCTACGAGCAGTACTTC. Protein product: CASSGDASGPYEQYF.

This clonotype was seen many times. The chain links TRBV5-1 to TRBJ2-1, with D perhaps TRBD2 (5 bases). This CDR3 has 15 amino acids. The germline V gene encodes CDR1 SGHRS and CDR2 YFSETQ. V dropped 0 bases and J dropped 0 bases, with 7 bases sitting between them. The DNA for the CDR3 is TGCGCCAGCAGCTTGGAGCGGATCTCCTACAATGAGCAGTTCTTC. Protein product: CASSLERISYNEQFF.

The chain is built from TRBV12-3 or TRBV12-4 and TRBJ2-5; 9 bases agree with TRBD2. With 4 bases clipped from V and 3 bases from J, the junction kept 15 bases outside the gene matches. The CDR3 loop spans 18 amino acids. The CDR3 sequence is CASSSQGTEREVEETQYF. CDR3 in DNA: TGTGCCAGCAGTTCACAGGGGACGGAGCGGGAGGTGGAAGAGACCCAGTACTTC.

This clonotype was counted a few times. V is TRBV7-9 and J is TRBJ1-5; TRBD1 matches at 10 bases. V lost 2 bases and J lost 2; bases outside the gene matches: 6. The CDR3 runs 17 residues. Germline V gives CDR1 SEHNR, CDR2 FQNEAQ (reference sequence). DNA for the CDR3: TGTGCCAGCAGCTTAAGTCGCGGGACAGGGGGCAATCAGCCCCAGCATTTT. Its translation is CASSLSRGTGGNQPQHF.

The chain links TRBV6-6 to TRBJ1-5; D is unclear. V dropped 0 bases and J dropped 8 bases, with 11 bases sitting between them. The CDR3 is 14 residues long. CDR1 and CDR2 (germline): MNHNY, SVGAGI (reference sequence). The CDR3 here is CASSYSSLAKPQHF. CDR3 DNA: TGTGCCAGCAGTTACTCGAGTCTTGCGAAGCCCCAGCATTTT.

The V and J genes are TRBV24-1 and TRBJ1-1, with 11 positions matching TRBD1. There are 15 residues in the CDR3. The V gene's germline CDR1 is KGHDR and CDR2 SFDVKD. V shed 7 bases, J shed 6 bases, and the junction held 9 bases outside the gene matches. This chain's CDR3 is CATRSSGQGGAEAFF. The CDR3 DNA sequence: TGTGCCACCAGATCATCGGGACAGGGGGGCGCTGAAGCTTTCTTT.

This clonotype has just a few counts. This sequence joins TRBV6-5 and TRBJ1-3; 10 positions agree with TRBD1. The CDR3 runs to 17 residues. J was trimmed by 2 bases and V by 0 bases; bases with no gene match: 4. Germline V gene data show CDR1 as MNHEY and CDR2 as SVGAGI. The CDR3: CASSYSGQGITGNTIYF. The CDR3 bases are TGTGCCAGCAGTTACTCGGGACAGGGGATCACTGGAAACACCATATATTTT.

The DNA of the CDR3 is TGTGCCAGCCAAGGGGCTAACGAGGAGACCCAGTACTTC. Translation gives CASQGANEETQYF. The rearrangement links TRBV7-2 to TRBJ2-5; D is possibly TRBD1 (5 bases). CDR3 length: 13 amino acids. V lost 8 bases, J lost 5 bases, and 15 bases lay in between. Looked up from germline, CDR1 is SGHTA and CDR2 is FQGNSA.

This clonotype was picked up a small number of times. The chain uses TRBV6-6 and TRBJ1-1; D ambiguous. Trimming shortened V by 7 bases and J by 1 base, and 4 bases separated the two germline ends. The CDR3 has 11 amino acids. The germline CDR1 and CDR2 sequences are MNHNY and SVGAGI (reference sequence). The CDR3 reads CASIKNTEAFF. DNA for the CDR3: TGTGCCAGCATTAAGAACACTGAAGCTTTCTTT.

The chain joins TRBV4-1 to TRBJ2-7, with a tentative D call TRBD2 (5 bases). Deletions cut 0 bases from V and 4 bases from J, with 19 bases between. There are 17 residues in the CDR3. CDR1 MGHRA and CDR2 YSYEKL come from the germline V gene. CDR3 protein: CASSQDRRGSYPYEQYF. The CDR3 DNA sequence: TGCGCCAGCAGCCAAGATCGACGAGGGTCATACCCGTACGAGCAGTACTTC.

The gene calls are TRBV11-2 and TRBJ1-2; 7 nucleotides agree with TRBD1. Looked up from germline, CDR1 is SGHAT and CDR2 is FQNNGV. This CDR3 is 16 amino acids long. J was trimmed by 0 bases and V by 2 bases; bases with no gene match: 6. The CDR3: CASSLFGQAPNYGYTF. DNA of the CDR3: TGTGCCAGCAGCTTATTCGGACAGGCTCCTAACTATGGCTACACCTTC.

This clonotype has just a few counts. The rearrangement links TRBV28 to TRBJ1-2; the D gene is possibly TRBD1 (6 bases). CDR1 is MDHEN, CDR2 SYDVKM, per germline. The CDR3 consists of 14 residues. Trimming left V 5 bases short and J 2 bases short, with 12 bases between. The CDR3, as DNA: TGTGCCAGCAGTAGCGCAGGGGCCAACTATGGCTACACCTTC. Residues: CASSSAGANYGYTF.

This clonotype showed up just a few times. CDR3 nucleotide sequence: TGTGCCAGCAGCACCCGGGTGGAGGAGACCCAGTACTTC. Protein sequence: CASSTRVEETQYF. This sequence joins TRBV7-2 and TRBJ2-5; D not resolved. This CDR3 spans 13 amino acids. Germline CDR1 SGHTA, CDR2 FQGNSA. The V end was cut by 5 bases, the J end by 5 bases, with 12 bases between.

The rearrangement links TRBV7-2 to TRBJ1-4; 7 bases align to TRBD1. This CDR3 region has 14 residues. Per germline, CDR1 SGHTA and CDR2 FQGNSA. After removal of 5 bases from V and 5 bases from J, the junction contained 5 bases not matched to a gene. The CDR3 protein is CASSRDSLNEKLFF. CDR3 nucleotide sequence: TGTGCCAGCAGCCGGGACAGTCTAAATGAAAAACTGTTTTTT.

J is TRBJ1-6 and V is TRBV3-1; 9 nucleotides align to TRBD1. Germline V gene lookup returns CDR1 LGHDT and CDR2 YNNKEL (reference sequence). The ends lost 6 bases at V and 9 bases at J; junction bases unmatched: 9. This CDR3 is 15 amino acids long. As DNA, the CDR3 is TGTGCCAGCAGATCAACAGGGGGCAGGGTTTCACCCCTCCACTTT. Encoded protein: CASRSTGGRVSPLHF.

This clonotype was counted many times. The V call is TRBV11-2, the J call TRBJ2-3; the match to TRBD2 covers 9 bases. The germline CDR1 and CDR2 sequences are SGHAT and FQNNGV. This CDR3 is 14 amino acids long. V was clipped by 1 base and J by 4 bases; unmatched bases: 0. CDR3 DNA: TGTGCCAGCAGCTTAGGACTAGCGGCAGATACGCAGTATTTT. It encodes CASSLGLAADTQYF. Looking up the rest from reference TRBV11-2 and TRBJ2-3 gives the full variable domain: EAGVAQSPRYKIIEKRQSVAFWCNPISGHATLYWYQQILGQGPKLLIQFQNNGVVDDSQLPKDRFSAERLKGVDSTLKIQPAKLEDSAVYLCASSLGLAADTQYFGPGTRLTVL.

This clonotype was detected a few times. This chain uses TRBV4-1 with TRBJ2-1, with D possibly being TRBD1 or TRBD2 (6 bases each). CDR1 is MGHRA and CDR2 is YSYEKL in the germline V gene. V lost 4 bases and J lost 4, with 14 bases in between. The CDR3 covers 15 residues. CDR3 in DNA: TGCGCCAGCAGCCCGCGGGACACCGGTTACAATGAGCAGTTCTTC. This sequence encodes CASSPRDTGYNEQFF.

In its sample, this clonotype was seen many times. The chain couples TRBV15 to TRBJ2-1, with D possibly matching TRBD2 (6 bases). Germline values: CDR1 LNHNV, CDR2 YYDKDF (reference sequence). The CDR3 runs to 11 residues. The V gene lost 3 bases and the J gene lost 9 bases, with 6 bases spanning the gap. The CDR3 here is CATSSGGEQFF. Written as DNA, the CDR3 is TGTGCCACCAGCAGCGGGGGTGAGCAGTTCTTC.

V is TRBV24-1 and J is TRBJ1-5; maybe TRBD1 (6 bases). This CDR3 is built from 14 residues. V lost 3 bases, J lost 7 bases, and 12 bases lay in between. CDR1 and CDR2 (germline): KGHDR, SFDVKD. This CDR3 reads CATSDGGGRQPQHF. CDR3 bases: TGTGCCACCAGTGATGGTGGGGGGCGGCAGCCCCAGCATTTT.

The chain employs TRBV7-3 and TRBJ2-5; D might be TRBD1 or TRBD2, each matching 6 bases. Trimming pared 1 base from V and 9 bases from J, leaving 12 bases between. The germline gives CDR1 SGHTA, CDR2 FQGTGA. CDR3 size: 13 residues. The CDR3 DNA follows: TGTGCCAGCAGCTTAAACGCAGGGGAGGCCCAGTACTTC. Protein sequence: CASSLNAGEAQYF.

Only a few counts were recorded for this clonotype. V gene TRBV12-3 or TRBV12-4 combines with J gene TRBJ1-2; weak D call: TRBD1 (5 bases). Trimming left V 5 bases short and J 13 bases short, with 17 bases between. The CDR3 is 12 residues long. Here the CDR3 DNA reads TGTGCCAGCAGTAGAGACAGAGCAAAAGTCACCTTC. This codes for CASSRDRAKVTF.

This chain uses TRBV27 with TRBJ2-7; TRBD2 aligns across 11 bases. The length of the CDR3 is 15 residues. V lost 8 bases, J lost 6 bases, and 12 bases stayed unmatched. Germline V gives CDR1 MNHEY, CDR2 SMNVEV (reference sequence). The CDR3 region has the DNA TGTGCCAGCTCCAGAGGCACTAGCGGGAGAGGCGAGCAGTACTTC. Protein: CASSRGTSGRGEQYF.

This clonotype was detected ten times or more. CDR3 nucleotide sequence: TGTGCCAGCAGTGGAGGGGGGAACACTGAAGCTTTCTTT. Residues: CASSGGGNTEAFF. The V and J genes are TRBV25-1 and TRBJ1-1, with a weak D call TRBD1 (6 bases). V was trimmed by 4 bases and J by 1 base, leaving 7 bases between them. This CDR3 region has 13 residues. Germline CDR1 is MGHDK and CDR2 is SYGVNS.

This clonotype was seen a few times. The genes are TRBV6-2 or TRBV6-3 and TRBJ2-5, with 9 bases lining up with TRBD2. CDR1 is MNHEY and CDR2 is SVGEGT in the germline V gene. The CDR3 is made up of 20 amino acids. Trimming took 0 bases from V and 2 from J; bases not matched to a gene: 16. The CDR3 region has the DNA TGTGCCAGCAGTTACTCGGGGCAGCGGCTAGCGGGGCCTCCACAAGAGACCCAGTACTTC. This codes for CASSYSGQRLAGPPQETQYF.

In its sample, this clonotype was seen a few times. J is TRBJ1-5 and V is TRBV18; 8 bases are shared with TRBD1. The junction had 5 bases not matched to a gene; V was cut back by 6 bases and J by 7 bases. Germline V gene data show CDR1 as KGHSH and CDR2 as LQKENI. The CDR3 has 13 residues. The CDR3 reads CASSATGEQPQHF. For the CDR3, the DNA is TGTGCCAGCTCGGCGACAGGGGAACAGCCCCAGCATTTT.

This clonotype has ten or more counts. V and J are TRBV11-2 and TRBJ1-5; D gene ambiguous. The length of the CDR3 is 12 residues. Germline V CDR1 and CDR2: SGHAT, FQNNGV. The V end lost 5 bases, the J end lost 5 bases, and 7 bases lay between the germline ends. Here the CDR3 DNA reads TGTGCCAGCAGCGAACTCGATCAGCCCCAGCATTTT. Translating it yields CASSELDQPQHF.